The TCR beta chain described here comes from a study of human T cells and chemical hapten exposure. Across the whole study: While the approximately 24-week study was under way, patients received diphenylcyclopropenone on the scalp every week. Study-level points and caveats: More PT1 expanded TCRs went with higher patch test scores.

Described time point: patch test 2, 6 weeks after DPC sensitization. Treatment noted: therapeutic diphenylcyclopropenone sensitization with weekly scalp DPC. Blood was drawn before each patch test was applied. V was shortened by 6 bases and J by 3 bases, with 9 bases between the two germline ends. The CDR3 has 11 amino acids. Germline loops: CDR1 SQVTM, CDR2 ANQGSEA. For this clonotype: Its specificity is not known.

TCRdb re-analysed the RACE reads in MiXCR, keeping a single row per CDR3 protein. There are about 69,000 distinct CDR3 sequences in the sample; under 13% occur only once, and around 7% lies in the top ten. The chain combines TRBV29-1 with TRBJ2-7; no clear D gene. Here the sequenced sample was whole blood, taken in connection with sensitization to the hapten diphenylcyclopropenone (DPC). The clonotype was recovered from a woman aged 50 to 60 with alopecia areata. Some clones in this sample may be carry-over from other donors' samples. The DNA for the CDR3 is TGCAGCGTAGTAGTAGGCTACGAGCAGTACTTC. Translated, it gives CSVVVGYEQYF.